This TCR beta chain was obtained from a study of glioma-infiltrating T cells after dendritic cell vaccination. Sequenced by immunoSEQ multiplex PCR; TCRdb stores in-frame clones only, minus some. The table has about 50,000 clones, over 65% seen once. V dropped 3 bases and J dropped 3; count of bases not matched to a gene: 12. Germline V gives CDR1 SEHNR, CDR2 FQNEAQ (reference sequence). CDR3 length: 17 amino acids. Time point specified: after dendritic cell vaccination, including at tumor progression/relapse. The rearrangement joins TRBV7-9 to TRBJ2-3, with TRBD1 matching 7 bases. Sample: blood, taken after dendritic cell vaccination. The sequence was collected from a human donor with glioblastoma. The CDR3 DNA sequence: TGTGCCAGCAGCTTCCAACTTACAGGGGCTAGAACAGATACGCAGTATTTT. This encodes CASSFQLTGARTDTQYF.